These T cell receptor beta chains were read from a single sample in a study of T cell responses to AZD1222 COVID-19 vaccine. Produced via immunoSEQ multiplex PCR; TCRdb's table is partial and in-frame only. The data hold around 60,000 clones, with around 81% observed a single time. The sequencing used peripheral blood, collected 28 days after the second AZD1222 dose. Every receptor here comes from an adult who received the AZD1222 COVID-19 vaccine. CDR3s include the opening cysteine and the closing phenylalanine or tryptophan. D genes are given only for firm matches. The listing skips clone size in some rows; elsewhere it reads once, few, many or a size class.

.	TRBV3-1/TRBV3-2	.	TRBJ2-7	TGTGCCAGCAGCCAAGGCCAGGGGAGAAGCTCCTACGAGCAGTACTTC	CASSQGQGRSSYEQYF
.	TRBV7-9	TRBD2	TRBJ2-5	TGTGCCAGCAGCCAAGCGGGAGACGGGACCCAGTACTTC	CASSQAGDGTQYF
.	TRBV28	TRBD2	TRBJ2-7	TGTGCCAGCAGTTTACGAGCGGGAGGGGCCCACGAGCAGTACTTC	CASSLRAGGAHEQYF
.	TRBV2	.	TRBJ2-1	TGTGCCAGCGGGCCGGACAATGAGCAGTTCTTC	CASGPDNEQFF
.	TRBV5-1	.	TRBJ2-7	TGCGCCAGCAGCAAAGAAGGTGAGCGTGAGCAGTACTTC	CASSKEGEREQYF
.	TRBV6-1	.	TRBJ1-4	TGTGCCAGCAGTGAGCAGGGAAGGGCAACTAATGAAAAACTGTTTTTT	CASSEQGRATNEKLFF
once	TRBV7-9	TRBD2	TRBJ2-7	TGTGCCAGCAGCATGGGGTTAGCGGGTGAGCAGTACTTC	CASSMGLAGEQYF
.	TRBV18	.	TRBJ1-2	TGTGCCAGCTCACCACGAGGGGATGGCTACACCTTC	CASSPRGDGYTF
.	TRBV28	TRBD1	TRBJ2-1	TGTGCCAGCAGGGACAGGACGACCTACAATGAGCAGTTCTTC	CASRDRTTYNEQFF
.	TRBV12-3/TRBV12-4	.	TRBJ1-2	TGTGCCAGCAGTTTATGGCAAGATGGCTACACCTTC	CASSLWQDGYTF
.	TRBV3-1/TRBV3-2	.	TRBJ1-5	TGTGCCAGCAGCCTCTTCCCCCCGGGGGGCAATCAGCCCCAGCATTTT	CASSLFPPGGNQPQHF
.	TRBV21-1	.	TRBJ2-4	TGTGCCAGCAGCCGGTTTGACCTAGCGGGAGCGGTTACCAAAAACATTCAGTACTTC	CASSRFDLAGAVTKNIQYF
.	TRBV9	.	TRBJ1-6	TGTGCCAGCTCACAGACGGTAAATAATTCACCCCTCCACTTT	CASSQTVNNSPLHF
few	TRBV3-1/TRBV3-2	.	TRBJ2-7	TGTGCCAGCAGCCAAGTCCATCGGACCTACGAGCAGTACTTC	CASSQVHRTYEQYF
.	TRBV5-1	.	TRBJ1-1	TGCGCCAGCAGCTTTCGGGGGCAGCTTGAGAACACTGAAGCTTTCTTT	CASSFRGQLENTEAFF